The 16 T cell receptor beta chains presented below share a single source sample, sequenced in a study of T cells in Graves' hyperthyroidism and ophthalmopathy. TCR beta CDR3 region amplification was performed from RNA transcripts. TCR CDR3 underwent first-round RT-PCR with the HTBI primer set. A single record per CDR3 protein comes from TCRdb applying MiXCR to the multiplex PCR reads. The sample has roughly 100,000 distinct CDR3 sequences, 35% to 45% seen once. Source material: peripheral blood or thyroid tissue (not recorded which). The receptor set was obtained from a woman aged 25-40 years with Graves' hyperthyroidism.

This clonotype has ten or more counts. The chain combines TRBV6-1 with TRBJ1-5, with D maybe TRBD1 (6 bases). V lost 4 bases and J 5 bases, leaving 15 bases between the germline ends. The V gene's germline CDR1 is MNHNS and CDR2 SASEGT. The CDR3 spans 15 residues. CDR3 region: CASSGQVRIDQPQHF. CDR3 bases: TGTGCCAGCAGTGGACAGGTGAGGATAGATCAGCCCCAGCATTTT.

At least ten counts were recorded for this clonotype. The chain carries TRBV9 and TRBJ1-3; D is uncertain. The CDR3 is 14 amino acids. The V and J ends lost 5 bases and 0 bases respectively, with 9 bases between them. CDR1 SGDLS and CDR2 YYNGEE come from the germline V gene. Here the CDR3 reads CASRSGSSGNTIYF. The CDR3 DNA is TGTGCCAGCAGGTCAGGTAGCTCTGGAAACACCATATATTTT. The whole variable domain, remainder taken from reference TRBV9 and TRBJ1-3, is DSGVTQTPKHLITATGQRVTLRCSPRSGDLSVYWYQQSLDQGLQFLIQYYNGEERAKGNILERFSAQQFPDLHSELNLSSLELGDSALYFCASRSGSSGNTIYFGEGSWLTVV.

This clonotype was recorded many times. The junction departs from germline at one end; a sequencing error may be responsible. This sequence joins TRBV12-3 or TRBV12-4 and TRBJ2-7; D call uncertain. CDR3 length: 12 residues. The CDR3 here is CASSLSGALPDF. As DNA, the CDR3 is TGTGCCAGCAGTTTAAGTGGAGCCCTGCCGGACTTC.

This clonotype was recorded many times. The chain joins TRBV28 to TRBJ2-7; 9 positions match TRBD2. Germline V gives CDR1 MDHEN, CDR2 SYDVKM. This CDR3 comprises 14 residues. The trim removed 2 bases at V and 5 bases at J, leaving 4 bases unmatched. CDR3: CASSLSSGRHEQYF. CDR3 DNA: TGTGCCAGCAGTTTAAGTAGCGGGAGACACGAGCAGTACTTC.

In this sample, this clonotype turned up a few times. V is TRBV15 and J is TRBJ1-2; D is uncertain. Germline CDR1 reads LNHNV; CDR2 reads YYDKDF (reference sequence). V was trimmed by 0 bases and J by 8 bases, leaving 13 bases between them. The CDR3 consists of 14 residues. The CDR3 reads CATSRELNVLGYTF. CDR3 nucleotides: TGTGCCACCAGCAGAGAGTTGAATGTTCTCGGCTACACCTTC.

Ten or more counts support this clonotype. The J gene is TRBJ2-3, the V gene TRBV13, with D hard to call. Germline CDR1 and CDR2: PRHDT and FYEKMQ (reference sequence). This CDR3 region has 15 residues. The ends were cut back, 4 bases at V and 3 bases at J, with 14 bases in the middle. The CDR3 protein is CASSSPARPTDTQYF. For the CDR3, the DNA is TGTGCCAGCAGCTCCCCGGCTAGGCCGACAGATACGCAGTATTTT. Using reference TRBV13 and TRBJ2-3 for the parts outside the CDR3, the full variable domain is AAGVIQSPRHLIKEKRETATLKCYPIPRHDTVYWYQQGPGQDPQFLISFYEKMQSDKGSIPDRFSAQQFSDYHSELNMSSLELGDSALYFCASSSPARPTDTQYFGPGTRLTVL.

This clonotype was seen repeatedly, ten times or more. The chain has TRBV19 and TRBJ2-2; D unresolved. Trimming took off 7 bases at V and 4 bases at J, with 13 bases between the two ends. The CDR3 length is 14 residues. CDR1 is LNHDA, CDR2 SQIVND, per germline (reference sequence). As DNA, the CDR3 is TGTGCCAGTACCCACCCCGGGTCCACCGGGGAGCTGTTTTTT. Translated, it gives CASTHPGSTGELFF.

The chain's CDR3 is CSAREETQYF. The CDR3 DNA reads as TGCAGTGCAAGGGAAGAGACCCAGTACTTC. The chain links TRBV20-1 to TRBJ2-5; D unclear. Trimming took off 6 bases at V and 3 bases at J, with 5 bases between the two ends. CDR3 size: 10 residues. CDR1 is DFQATT, CDR2 SNEGSKA, per germline (reference sequence).

This clonotype was detected ten times or more. The V gene is TRBV4-1, the J gene TRBJ1-4; D is uncertain. The CDR3 contains 15 residues. Germline V lookup: CDR1 MGHRA, CDR2 YSYEKL. Trimming pared 1 base from V and 2 bases from J, leaving 8 bases between. As DNA, the CDR3 is TGCGCCAGCAGCCAAGGAGACGGGACTAATGAAAAACTGTTTTTT. Translation gives CASSQGDGTNEKLFF.

There are many counts of this clonotype. The chain links TRBV5-6 to TRBJ1-1; no reliable D call. With 4 bases removed from V and 5 bases from J, the gap between germline ends came to 15 bases. The CDR3 loop spans 14 amino acids. Germline V gene lookup returns CDR1 SGHDT and CDR2 YYEEEE. CDR3 sequence reads: CASSHVGSTTEAFF. CDR3 sequence (DNA): TGTGCCAGCAGCCACGTAGGGAGTACGACTGAAGCTTTCTTT.

This clonotype was detected only a few times. This sequence may be a read error, since a much larger clone differs from it by one base. The chain combines TRBV28 with TRBJ2-7; 8 bases match TRBD1. CDR1 and CDR2 from the germline V gene are MDHEN and SYDVKM. The CDR3 contains 14 residues. CDR3 region: CASAFGTGPYVQYF. The CDR3 DNA is TGTGCCAGCGCATTTGGGACAGGTCCGTACGTGCAGTACTTC.

This CDR3 is CSVEPLDGTREQYF. CDR3 sequence (DNA): TGCAGCGTTGAACCCTTAGACGGGACTCGAGAGCAGTACTTC. The V and J genes are TRBV29-1 and TRBJ2-7; tentatively, D is TRBD2 (6 bases). V shed 2 bases and J shed 7 bases, with 18 bases lying between them. Germline CDR1 and CDR2: SQVTM and ANQGSEA. The CDR3 has 14 amino acids.

This clonotype was counted many times. The rearrangement links TRBV20-1 to TRBJ2-7; a possible D gene is TRBD2 (6 bases). CDR3 length: 15 residues. V lost 0 bases, J lost 3 bases, and 15 bases lay in between. Germline V lookup: CDR1 DFQATT, CDR2 SNEGSKA (reference sequence). The CDR3 loop is CSARDIAAGNYEQYF. Written as DNA, the CDR3 is TGCAGTGCTAGAGATATAGCGGCGGGAAACTACGAGCAGTACTTC.

For this clonotype: The junction shows a germline mismatch at one end, possibly a read error. This chain uses TRBV5-1 with TRBJ2-5; 14 positions agree with TRBD2. The germline gives CDR1 SGHRS, CDR2 YFSETQ. The CDR3 has 14 amino acids. The chain's CDR3 is CASLGLAGVETRYF. As DNA, the CDR3 is TGCGCCAGCCTGGGACTAGCGGGAGTCGAGACCCGGTACTTC.

This clonotype was detected a few times. This sequence joins TRBV20-1 and TRBJ1-2; 7 bases map to TRBD1. This CDR3 has 14 amino acids. V gave up 1 base and J gave up 2 bases; unmatched junction bases: 4. The V gene's germline CDR1 is DFQATT and CDR2 SNEGSKA (reference sequence). CDR3 sequence reads: CSARGPGQNYGYTF. CDR3 nucleotide sequence: TGCAGTGCTAGAGGCCCGGGACAGAACTATGGCTACACCTTC.

The chain is built from TRBV10-2 and TRBJ1-5, with 8 bases identical to TRBD1. The V segment lost 2 bases and the J segment 6 bases; nucleotides outside the gene matches: 6. The CDR3 covers 15 residues. Germline V CDR1 and CDR2: WSHSY, SAAADI. The CDR3 DNA is TGCGCCAGCAGTGAGAGGACAGGGAGAGGTCAGCCCCAGCATTTT. Translating it yields CASSERTGRGQPQHF.